The 22 T cell receptor beta chains listed next were all sequenced from one sample in a study of blood T cell repertoires in COVID-19. TCRdb keeps only in-frame clones here, not all; method: immunoSEQ multiplex PCR. This sample has about 220,000 clones, with roughly nine tenths found just once. The sample was PBMCs or T cells enriched from blood (not recorded which). The receptors shown here come from a woman in her 30s who had recovered from COVID-19.

The chain has TRBV6-2 or TRBV6-3 and TRBJ2-5, with 9 bases lining up with TRBD1. Germline CDR1 reads MNHEY; CDR2 reads SVGEGT. The V segment lost 4 bases and the J segment 5 bases; nucleotides outside the gene matches: 8. This CDR3 region has 15 residues. The CDR3 DNA reads TGTGCCAGCAGTTTATTGGGACAGGGATCGGAGACCCAGTACTTC. This encodes CASSLLGQGSETQYF.

The V and J genes are TRBV19 and TRBJ2-1; 10 positions agree with TRBD2. The germline CDR1 and CDR2 sequences are LNHDA and SQIVND (reference sequence). V gave up 3 bases and J gave up 7 bases; unmatched junction bases: 3. The CDR3 extends over 14 amino acids. As DNA, the CDR3 is TGTGCCAGTAGTATTAAACTAGCGGGGAATGAGCAGTTCTTC. Translation: CASSIKLAGNEQFF.

The chain couples TRBV19 to TRBJ1-2; possibly TRBD1 for D (5 bases). Between the trimmed V and J ends, which lost 4 bases and 3 bases, there was a span of 12 bases. CDR3 length equals 14 residues. Per germline, CDR1 LNHDA and CDR2 SQIVND (reference sequence). The CDR3 protein is CASSSQGRYYGYTF. The CDR3 DNA reads TGTGCCAGTAGTAGCCAGGGAAGATACTATGGCTACACCTTC.

The rearrangement links TRBV11-2 to TRBJ2-1; D is uncertain. The CDR3 loop spans 14 amino acids. From germline, CDR1 is SGHAT and CDR2 FQNNGV. Trimming stripped 5 bases from V and 7 bases from J, with 15 bases between. The CDR3 DNA reads TGTGCCAGCAGCCCAGCCCCCCAGGCTAATGAGCAGTTCTTC. This gives the protein CASSPAPQANEQFF.

The rearrangement joins TRBV10-3 to TRBJ2-5, with a possible D match to TRBD2 (5 bases). Germline CDR1 and CDR2: ENHRY and SYGVKD. The CDR3 totals 15 residues. Trimming took 4 bases from V and 1 from J, leaving 13 bases between them. The CDR3, as DNA: TGTGCCATCAGTGTTGATAGCGCGACCCAAGAGACCCAGTACTTC. It specifies CAISVDSATQETQYF.

This sequence joins TRBV3-1 (or the pseudogene TRBV3-2) and TRBJ2-2; D not resolved. CDR1 and CDR2 (germline): LGHDT, YNNKEL (reference sequence). The V gene lost 1 base and the J gene lost 6 bases, with 6 bases spanning the gap. CDR3 size: 13 residues. CDR3 residues: CASSQGSAGELFF. In DNA form, the CDR3 reads TGTGCCAGCAGCCAAGGGTCGGCCGGGGAGCTGTTTTTT.

This rearrangement joins TRBV30 to TRBJ2-7; D possibly corresponds to TRBD1 (6 bases). V lost 5 bases and J 1 base, leaving 15 bases between the germline ends. The CDR3 has 14 residues. Looked up from germline, CDR1 is GTSNPN and CDR2 is SVGIG (reference sequence). In DNA form, the CDR3 reads TGTGCCTGGGCTGACAGGAACTCATCCTACGAGCAGTACTTC. The encoded protein is CAWADRNSSYEQYF.

The chain combines TRBV11-2 with TRBJ1-5; 7 bases align to TRBD1. J gave up 3 bases and V 4 bases, and 9 bases lay outside the gene matches. Germline CDR1 reads SGHAT; CDR2 reads FQNNGV. The CDR3 covers 16 residues. The CDR3 loop reads CASSWGMGQINQPQHF. In DNA form, the CDR3 reads TGTGCCAGCAGCTGGGGTATGGGACAGATCAATCAGCCCCAGCATTTT. Full variable domain (outside the CDR3, taken from reference TRBV11-2 and TRBJ1-5): EAGVAQSPRYKIIEKRQSVAFWCNPISGHATLYWYQQILGQGPKLLIQFQNNGVVDDSQLPKDRFSAERLKGVDSTLKIQPAKLEDSAVYLCASSWGMGQINQPQHFGDGTRLSIL.

The rearrangement joins TRBV5-4 to TRBJ1-2; tentatively, D is TRBD1 (5 bases). Trimming pared 4 bases from V and 5 bases from J, leaving 18 bases between. The CDR3 length is 15 residues. The germline gives CDR1 SGHNT, CDR2 YYREEE (reference sequence). CDR3 bases: TGTGCCAGCAGCCCCGCCCCGACAGTATCATATGGCTACACCTTC. This encodes CASSPAPTVSYGYTF.

This clone was detected only a few times. The chain recombines TRBV12-3 or TRBV12-4 with TRBJ2-7; no definite D call. The CDR3 spans 12 residues. V was clipped by 8 bases and J by 2 bases, with 10 bases between them. The CDR3 is CASSTPPYEQYF. The CDR3 DNA reads as TGTGCCAGCTCAACTCCACCCTACGAGCAGTACTTC.

This clone has more than one count but fewer than ten. The V gene is TRBV25-1, the J gene TRBJ2-3, with 8 bases identical to TRBD1. This CDR3 is built from 15 residues. CDR1 is MGHDK, CDR2 SYGVNS, per germline. J was trimmed by 1 base and V by 2 bases; bases with no gene match: 2. The CDR3 spells CASSETGGGTDTQYF. CDR3 DNA sequence: TGTGCCAGCAGTGAAACAGGGGGTGGCACAGATACGCAGTATTTT.

This sequence joins TRBV7-3 and TRBJ1-2; 7 nucleotides align to TRBD1. V lost 6 bases and J lost 4; bases outside the gene matches: 8. The CDR3 totals 14 residues. The germline gives CDR1 SGHTA, CDR2 FQGTGA. In DNA, the CDR3 is TGTGCCAGCAGTTCTGAGGGGGCGACCTATGGCTACACCTTC. Amino acid sequence: CASSSEGATYGYTF.

The V and J genes are TRBV29-1 and TRBJ2-1; a possible D gene is TRBD2 (6 bases). Germline V gives CDR1 SQVTM, CDR2 ANQGSEA. CDR3 size: 15 residues. V lost 4 bases and J lost 8, with 21 bases in between. The CDR3 DNA sequence: TGCAGCGTTGCTGTGACTAGATTGGCCCTTGATGAGCAGTTCTTC. Residues: CSVAVTRLALDEQFF.

This clone has just one count. The genes are TRBV10-3 and TRBJ1-5, with D hard to call. Trimming stripped 9 bases from V and 0 bases from J, with 6 bases between. This CDR3 comprises 12 residues. Germline loops: CDR1 ENHRY, CDR2 SYGVKD. This CDR3 is CAIGGSNQPQHF. The CDR3 bases are TGTGCCATAGGCGGTAGCAATCAGCCCCAGCATTTT.

As concerns this clone: Within the sample, other DNA sequences also encode this same CDR3. The rearrangement joins TRBV15 to TRBJ2-7; TRBD1 matches 9 bases. V trimming: 3 bases; J trimming: 3 bases; junction bases outside the gene matches: 0. Germline V gene lookup returns CDR1 LNHNV and CDR2 YYDKDF (reference sequence). This CDR3 is built from 13 residues. The CDR3 sequence is CATSRDRGYEQYF. CDR3 in DNA: TGTGCCACCAGCAGGGACAGGGGCTACGAGCAGTACTTC. The full variable domain, completed using reference TRBV15 and TRBJ2-7, is DAMVIQNPRYQVTQFGKPVTLSCSQTLNHNVMYWYQQKSSQAPKLLFHYYDKDFNNEADTPDNFQSRRPNTSFCFLDIRSPGLGDTAMYLCATSRDRGYEQYFGPGTRLTVT.

The chain has TRBV2 and TRBJ1-5, with D perhaps TRBD1 (5 bases). Per the germline V gene, CDR1 is SNHLY and CDR2 is FYNNEI. Trimming took off 0 bases at V and 4 bases at J, with 10 bases between the two ends. The CDR3 is made up of 15 amino acids. CDR3 sequence (DNA): TGTGCCAGCAGTGAAGCGCTGGGGGGAAATCAGCCCCAGCATTTT. Translated, it gives CASSEALGGNQPQHF.

This clone was found once. The chain employs TRBV7-2 and TRBJ2-3; tentative D call: TRBD2 (8 bases). Per the germline V gene, CDR1 is SGHTA and CDR2 is FQGNSA. V lost 1 base, J lost 0 bases, and 14 bases lay in between. The CDR3 loop spans 17 amino acids. CDR3 in DNA: TGTGCCAGCAGCTTAGTCGGGGGGGGACAGAGCACAGATACGCAGTATTTT. Protein product: CASSLVGGGQSTDTQYF.

V is TRBV25-1 and J is TRBJ1-5; the D gene is possibly TRBD1 (5 bases). This CDR3 has 16 residues. Trimming cost V 1 base and J 2 bases, with 12 bases left between them. Germline V lookup: CDR1 MGHDK, CDR2 SYGVNS. As DNA, the CDR3 is TGTGCCAGCAGTGAATTGGGGGGGGAGGGCAATCAGCCCCAGCATTTT. Amino acid sequence: CASSELGGEGNQPQHF.

This clone came up a few times. This chain links TRBV5-1 with TRBJ2-7; weak D call: TRBD2 (5 bases). Germline CDR1 is SGHRS and CDR2 is YFSETQ. The CDR3 is 12 residues long. Trimming removed 4 bases from V and 4 bases from J, with 9 bases in between. CDR3 sequence (DNA): TGCGCCAGCAGCCTAACGGGATACGAGCAGTACTTC. Translating it yields CASSLTGYEQYF.

This clone was detected once. V is TRBV2 and J is TRBJ1-6; 7 nucleotides match TRBD1. CDR1 is SNHLY, CDR2 FYNNEI, per germline. There are 13 residues in the CDR3. Trimming removed 4 bases from V and 8 bases from J; junction bases left unmatched: 2. CDR3: CASSVGQDSPLHF. CDR3 nucleotide sequence: TGTGCCAGCAGTGTTGGACAGGATTCACCCCTCCACTTT.

The chain is built from TRBV6-5 and TRBJ2-2; the D is unclear. CDR3 length equals 14 residues. The V and J ends lost 7 bases and 4 bases respectively, with 13 bases between them. Germline lookup yields CDR1 MNHEY and CDR2 SVGAGI. The CDR3 loop is CASTDNSLTGELFF. The CDR3 region has the DNA TGTGCCAGCACAGACAATTCCCTCACCGGGGAGCTGTTTTTT.

The DNA for the CDR3 is TGTGCCAGCAGCCGTGGACAGGGGCCTTTCTTT. Its protein is CASSRGQGPFF. The chain is built from TRBV6-5 and TRBJ1-1; 9 bases match TRBD1. With V trimmed by 6 bases and J by 12 bases, 5 bases remained unmatched. The CDR3 has 11 amino acids. CDR1 is MNHEY and CDR2 is SVGAGI in the germline V gene.